This T cell receptor beta chain originates from a study of tumor-infiltrating lymphocytes in primary liver carcinoma. Study-level findings and limits: Tumor region pairs overlapped more than did tumor-adjacent and tumor-blood pairs.

This clonotype was seen just once. As yet, its antigen is unknown. The CDR3 covers 13 residues. Germline V CDR1 and CDR2: SGHAT, FQNNGV. Trimming removed 7 bases from V and 13 bases from J, with 23 bases in between. Total RNA amounting to 450 to 500 ng was the source from which TCR beta cDNA was made with a constant-region primer. Three nested multiplex PCR rounds of slightly modified ARM-PCR generated TCR beta libraries. Two initial PCR rounds of approximately 10 cycles each paired TRBV1-TRBV30 forward primers with a C-beta reverse primer. MiXCR was run by TCRdb on the multiplex PCR reads, yielding one entry per CDR3 protein. The table includes fewer than 150,000 distinct CDR3 sequences, around 62% detected once. Without any cell sorting, roughly 20-33 mg of bulk tissue yielded co-extracted RNA and DNA.

The sample was liver tumor tissue from sampling region 1. Subset meaning: tumor region T1, superior pole. This chain connects TRBV11-2 to TRBJ2-7; the D gene could be TRBD1 or TRBD2 (6 bases each). The TCR originated in a woman aged 60 to 75 with primary liver carcinoma and hepatitis B virus infection. CDR3 in DNA: TGTGCCAGCAATAGAGGGGGGCCCTACATGCAATACTTC. As protein: CASNRGGPYMQYF.